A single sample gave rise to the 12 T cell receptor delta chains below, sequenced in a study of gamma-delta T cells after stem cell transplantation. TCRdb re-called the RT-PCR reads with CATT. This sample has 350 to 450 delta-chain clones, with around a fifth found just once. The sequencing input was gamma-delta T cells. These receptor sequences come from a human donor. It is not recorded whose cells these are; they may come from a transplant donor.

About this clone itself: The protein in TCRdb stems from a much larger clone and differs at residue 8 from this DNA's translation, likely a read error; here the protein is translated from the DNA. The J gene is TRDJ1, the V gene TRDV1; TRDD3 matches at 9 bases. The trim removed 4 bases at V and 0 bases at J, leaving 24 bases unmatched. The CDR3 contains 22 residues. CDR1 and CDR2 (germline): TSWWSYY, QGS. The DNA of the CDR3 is TGTGCTCTTGGGGCAATTTCGTCTCAAAGTCGCCCGTACTGGGGGAACACCGATAAACTCATCTTT. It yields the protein CALGAISSQSRPYWGNTDKLIF.

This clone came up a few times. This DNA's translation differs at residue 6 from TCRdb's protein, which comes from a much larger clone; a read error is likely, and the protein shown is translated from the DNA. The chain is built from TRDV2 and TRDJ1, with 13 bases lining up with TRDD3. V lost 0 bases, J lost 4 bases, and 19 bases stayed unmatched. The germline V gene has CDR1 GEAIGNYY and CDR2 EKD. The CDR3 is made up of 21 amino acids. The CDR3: CACDTALKALGDTTFIDKLIF. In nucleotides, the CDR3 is TGTGCCTGTGACACCGCACTCAAAGCACTGGGGGATACGACGTTCATCGATAAACTCATCTTT.

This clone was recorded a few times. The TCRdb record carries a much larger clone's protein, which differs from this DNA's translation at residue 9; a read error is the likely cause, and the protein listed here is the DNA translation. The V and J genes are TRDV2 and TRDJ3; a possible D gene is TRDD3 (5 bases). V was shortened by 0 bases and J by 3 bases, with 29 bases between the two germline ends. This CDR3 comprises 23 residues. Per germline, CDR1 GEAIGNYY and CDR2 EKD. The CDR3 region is CACDTVNRIGEDRSGWDTRQMFF. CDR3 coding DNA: TGTGCCTGTGACACCGTTAATCGTATTGGGGAAGACAGGAGTGGCTGGGACACCCGACAGATGTTTTTC.

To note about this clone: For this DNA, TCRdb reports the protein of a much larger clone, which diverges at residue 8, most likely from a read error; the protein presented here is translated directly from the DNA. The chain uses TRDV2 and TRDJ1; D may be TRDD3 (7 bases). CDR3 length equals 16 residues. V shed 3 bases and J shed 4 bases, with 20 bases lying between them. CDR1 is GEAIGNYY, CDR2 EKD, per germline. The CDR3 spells CACDLLGTILHDKLIF. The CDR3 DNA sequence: TGTGCCTGTGACCTACTGGGGACTATCCTACACGATAAACTCATCTTT.

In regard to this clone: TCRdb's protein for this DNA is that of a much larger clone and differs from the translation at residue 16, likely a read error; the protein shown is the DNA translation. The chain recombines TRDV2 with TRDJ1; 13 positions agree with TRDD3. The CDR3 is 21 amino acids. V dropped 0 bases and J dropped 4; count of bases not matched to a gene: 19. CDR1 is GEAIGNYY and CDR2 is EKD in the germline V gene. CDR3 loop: CACDTVLKALGDTTFVDKLIF. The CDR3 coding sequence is TGTGCCTGTGACACCGTACTCAAAGCACTGGGGGATACGACGTTCGTCGATAAACTCATCTTT.

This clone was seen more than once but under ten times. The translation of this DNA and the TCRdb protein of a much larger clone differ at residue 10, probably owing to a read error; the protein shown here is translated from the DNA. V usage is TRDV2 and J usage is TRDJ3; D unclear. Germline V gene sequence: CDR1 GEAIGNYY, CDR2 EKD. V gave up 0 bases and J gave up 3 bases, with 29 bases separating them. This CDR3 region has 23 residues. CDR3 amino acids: CACDTVNRVVEDRSGWDTRQMFF. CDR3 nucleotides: TGTGCCTGTGACACCGTTAATCGTGTTGTGGAAGACAGGAGTGGCTGGGACACCCGACAGATGTTTTTC.

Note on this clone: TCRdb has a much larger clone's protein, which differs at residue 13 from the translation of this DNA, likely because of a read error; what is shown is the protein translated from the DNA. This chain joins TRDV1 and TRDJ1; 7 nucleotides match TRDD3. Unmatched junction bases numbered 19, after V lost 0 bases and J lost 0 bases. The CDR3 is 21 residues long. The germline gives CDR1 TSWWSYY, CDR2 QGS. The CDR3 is CALGELLSYVGGMRYTDKLIF. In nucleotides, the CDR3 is TGTGCTCTTGGGGAACTACTCTCGTACGTTGGGGGGATGAGGTACACCGATAAACTCATCTTT.

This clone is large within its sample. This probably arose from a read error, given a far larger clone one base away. CDR3 amino acids: CACGTVNRVGEDRSGWDTRQMFF. CDR3 DNA: TGTGCCTGTGGCACCGTTAATCGTGTTGGGGAAGACAGGAGTGGCTGGGACACCCGACAGATGTTTTTC. V gene TRDV2 combines with J gene TRDJ3, with D possibly matching TRDD3 (5 bases). The germline V gene has CDR1 GEAIGNYY and CDR2 EKD. This CDR3 has 23 residues.

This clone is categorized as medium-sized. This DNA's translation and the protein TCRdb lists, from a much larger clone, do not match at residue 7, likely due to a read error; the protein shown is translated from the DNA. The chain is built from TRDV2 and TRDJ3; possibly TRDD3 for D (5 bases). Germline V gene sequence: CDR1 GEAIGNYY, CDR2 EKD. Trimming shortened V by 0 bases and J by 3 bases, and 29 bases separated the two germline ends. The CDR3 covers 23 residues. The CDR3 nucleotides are TGTGCCTGTGACACCGTTAGTCGTGTTGGGGAAGACAGGAGTGGCTGGGACACCCGACAGATGTTTTTC. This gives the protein CACDTVSRVGEDRSGWDTRQMFF.

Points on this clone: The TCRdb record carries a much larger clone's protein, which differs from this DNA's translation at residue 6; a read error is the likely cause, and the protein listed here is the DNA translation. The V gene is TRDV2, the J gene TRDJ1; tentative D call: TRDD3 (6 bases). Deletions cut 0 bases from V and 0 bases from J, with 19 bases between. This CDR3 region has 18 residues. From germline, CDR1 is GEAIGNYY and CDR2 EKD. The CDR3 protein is CACDTAGGPFGYTDKLIF. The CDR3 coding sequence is TGTGCCTGTGACACCGCCGGGGGACCTTTCGGCTACACCGATAAACTCATCTTT.

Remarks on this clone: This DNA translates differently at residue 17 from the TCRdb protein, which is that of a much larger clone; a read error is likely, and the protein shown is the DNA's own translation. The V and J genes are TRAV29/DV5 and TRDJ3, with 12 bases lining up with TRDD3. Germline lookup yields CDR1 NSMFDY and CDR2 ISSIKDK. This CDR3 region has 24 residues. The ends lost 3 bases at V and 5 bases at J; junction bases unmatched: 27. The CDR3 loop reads CAATKAPSYWGIPPRSRDTRQMFF. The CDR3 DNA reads TGTGCAGCAACCAAAGCCCCATCCTACTGGGGGATACCCCCAAGGTCCCGGGACACCCGACAGATGTTTTTC.

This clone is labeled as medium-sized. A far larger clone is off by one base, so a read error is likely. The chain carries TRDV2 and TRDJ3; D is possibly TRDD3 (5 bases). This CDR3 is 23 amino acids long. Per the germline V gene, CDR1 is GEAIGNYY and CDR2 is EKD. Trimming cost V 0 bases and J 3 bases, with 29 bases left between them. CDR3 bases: TGTGCCTGTGACACCGTTAATCGTGTTGGGGAAGACGGGAGTGGCTGGGACACCCGACAGATGTTTTTC. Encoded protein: CACDTVNRVGEDGSGWDTRQMFF.